The 22 T cell receptor beta chains in this list originate from one sample, sequenced in a study of blood T cell repertoires in COVID-19. The protocol was immunoSEQ multiplex PCR, while the TCRdb copy is restricted to in-frame clones and leaves out a portion. The data contain some 30,000 clones, 89% of them singletons. The sequencing sample was made of peripheral blood. These receptors came from a human donor with acute or convalescent COVID-19. The donor label of this sample is uncertain.

The V gene is TRBV11-3, the J gene TRBJ2-3, with D perhaps TRBD1 (6 bases). There are 15 residues in the CDR3. The V gene's germline CDR1 is SGHNT and CDR2 YENEEA. V was clipped by 1 base and J by 0 bases, with 8 bases between them. The CDR3 loop is CASSLGGQSTDTQYF. As DNA, the CDR3 is TGTGCCAGCAGCTTAGGGGGACAAAGCACAGATACGCAGTATTTT.

This clone was picked up one time. The chain couples TRBV20-1 to TRBJ1-4; TRBD1 is a possible D gene (6 bases). The germline V and J ends were trimmed by 3 bases and 2 bases, with 13 bases remaining between them. Germline CDR1 and CDR2: DFQATT and SNEGSKA (reference sequence). The CDR3 is 15 residues long. The CDR3 DNA is TGCAGTGCTAGTCGGGTAACAGGGACTAATGAAAAACTGTTTTTT. Residues: CSASRVTGTNEKLFF.

The chain carries TRBV18 and TRBJ1-5, with no clear D. The CDR3 has 17 amino acids. Germline-derived CDR1 and CDR2 are KGHSH and LQKENI. V was pared by 3 bases and J by 0 bases, with 15 bases between. This CDR3 reads CASSPRMAGFSNQPQHF. In DNA form, the CDR3 reads TGTGCCAGCTCACCTAGGATGGCGGGCTTTAGCAATCAGCCCCAGCATTTT.

The rearrangement joins TRBV10-2 to TRBJ1-6, with 8 bases lining up with TRBD1. Germline trimming cut 2 bases from V and 6 bases from J; bases unmatched to any gene: 3. This CDR3 is 15 amino acids long. Germline CDR1 WSHSY, CDR2 SAAADI. The CDR3 DNA reads TGCGCCAGCAGTGAGAGGGGACAGGTTAATTCACCCCTCCACTTT. Its translation: CASSERGQVNSPLHF.

The CDR3 here is CASSQGVGDRGPYEQYF. CDR3 DNA: TGTGCCAGCAGCCAAGGGGTAGGGGACAGGGGACCCTACGAGCAGTACTTC. The J gene is TRBJ2-7, the V gene TRBV4-2; 10 positions match TRBD1. J lost 2 bases, V lost 1 base, and 8 bases had no gene match. Germline V gives CDR1 LGHNA, CDR2 YNFKEQ. The CDR3 loop spans 17 amino acids.

The rearrangement joins TRBV10-3 to TRBJ2-3; 8 nucleotides agree with TRBD2. The CDR3 loop spans 14 amino acids. CDR1 and CDR2 from the germline V gene are ENHRY and SYGVKD. The ends lost 3 bases at V and 3 bases at J; junction bases unmatched: 2. The CDR3 DNA sequence: TGTGCCATCAGTGAAAGCGGGAGTACAGATACGCAGTATTTT. Encoded protein: CAISESGSTDTQYF.

The chain couples TRBV27 to TRBJ1-6; tentative D call: TRBD1 (5 bases). V shed 2 bases and J shed 1 base, with 12 bases lying between them. Germline values: CDR1 MNHEY, CDR2 SMNVEV (reference sequence). There are 17 residues in the CDR3. CDR3: CASSLGSRVSYNSPLHF. The CDR3 DNA reads TGTGCCAGCAGTTTAGGGTCCAGGGTGTCCTATAATTCACCCCTCCACTTT.

The sample holds a few counts of this clone. The rearrangement uses TRBV5-1 and TRBJ2-3, with 8 bases lining up with TRBD2. Trimming took 1 base from V and 8 from J; bases not matched to a gene: 9. Germline V gene sequence: CDR1 SGHRS, CDR2 YFSETQ. CDR3 size: 15 residues. CDR3 bases: TGCGCCAGCAGCTTGAATAGCGGGGTTGTGGTTACGCAGTATTTT. Its protein is CASSLNSGVVVTQYF.

This chain connects TRBV18 to TRBJ2-7, with D maybe TRBD1 (5 bases). Trimming cost V 4 bases and J 5 bases, with 12 bases left between them. The CDR3 loop spans 13 amino acids. Per germline, CDR1 KGHSH and CDR2 LQKENI. The CDR3 spells CASSLDADNEQYF. The CDR3 nucleotides are TGTGCCAGCTCACTGGACGCGGACAACGAGCAGTACTTC.

In its sample, this clone was seen once. V gene TRBV7-3 combines with J gene TRBJ2-1, with 8 positions matching TRBD1. The ends lost 5 bases at V and 8 bases at J; junction bases unmatched: 8. From germline, CDR1 is SGHTA and CDR2 FQGTGA. The length of the CDR3 is 14 residues. DNA for the CDR3: TGTGCCAGCAGCCAGTGGGACAGGCTCGATGAGCAGTTCTTC. Protein: CASSQWDRLDEQFF. Drawing the rest from reference TRBV7-3 and TRBJ2-1, the complete variable domain is GAGVSQTPSNKVTEKGKYVELRCDPISGHTALYWYRQSLGQGPEFLIYFQGTGAADDSGLPNDRFFAVRPEGSVSTLKIQRTERGDSAVYLCASSQWDRLDEQFFGPGTRLTVL.

V usage is TRBV3-1 (or the pseudogene TRBV3-2) and J usage is TRBJ2-3; 10 positions match TRBD2. This CDR3 is built from 15 residues. CDR1 is LGHDT and CDR2 is YNNKEL in the germline V gene (reference sequence). J lost 2 bases, V lost 5 bases, and 4 bases had no gene match. The CDR3 DNA follows: TGTGCCAGCAGCGAGCGGGGGGGGGTCACAGATACGCAGTATTTT. It specifies CASSERGGVTDTQYF.

J is TRBJ1-2 and V is TRBV6-5; a possible D gene is TRBD1 (6 bases). The germline gives CDR1 MNHEY, CDR2 SVGAGI. Trimming shortened V by 10 bases and J by 0 bases, and 18 bases separated the two germline ends. The CDR3 sequence is 15 residues long. In DNA form, the CDR3 reads TGTGCCACCACTTGGGGGGGCTCCTCTAACTATGGCTACACCTTC. It translates to CATTWGGSSNYGYTF.

The rearrangement links TRBV7-3 to TRBJ2-3; 10 bases map to TRBD1. The CDR3 is made up of 15 amino acids. Germline V lookup: CDR1 SGHTA, CDR2 FQGTGA. V was pared by 5 bases and J by 5 bases, with 7 bases of the junction left unmatched. CDR3 protein: CASSPSRDRGDTQYF. CDR3 bases: TGTGCCAGCAGCCCGTCCCGGGACAGGGGAGATACGCAGTATTTT. The full variable domain, rest sourced from reference TRBV7-3 and TRBJ2-3, is GAGVSQTPSNKVTEKGKYVELRCDPISGHTALYWYRQSLGQGPEFLIYFQGTGAADDSGLPNDRFFAVRPEGSVSTLKIQRTERGDSAVYLCASSPSRDRGDTQYFGPGTRLTVL.

The chain has TRBV6-4 and TRBJ2-3; the match to TRBD2 covers 10 bases. This CDR3 has 14 amino acids. V dropped 3 bases and J dropped 9; count of bases not matched to a gene: 6. Germline V gene sequence: CDR1 MRHNA, CDR2 SNTAGT. The DNA for the CDR3 is TGTGCCAGCAGTGAACTAGCGGGGAGAGGGACGCAGTATTTT. The encoded protein is CASSELAGRGTQYF.

The chain has TRBV13 and TRBJ1-2, with TRBD1 matching 8 bases. Germline V lookup: CDR1 PRHDT, CDR2 FYEKMQ (reference sequence). The V segment lost 4 bases and the J segment 5 bases; nucleotides outside the gene matches: 6. The CDR3 is made up of 14 amino acids. The CDR3 bases are TGTGCCAGCAGCTCCAACAGGGGGATTTATGGCTACACCTTC. It encodes CASSSNRGIYGYTF.

The rearrangement uses TRBV27 and TRBJ2-5; D gene uncertain. The CDR3 has 13 amino acids. CDR1 is MNHEY and CDR2 is SMNVEV in the germline V gene (reference sequence). Trimming took 6 bases from V and 5 from J, leaving 13 bases between them. CDR3 residues: CASSRGAEETQYF. CDR3 nucleotides: TGTGCCAGCAGCCGAGGCGCAGAGGAGACCCAGTACTTC.

A single count supports this clone. The chain is built from TRBV19 and TRBJ2-3; weak D call: TRBD2 (6 bases). Germline CDR1 LNHDA, CDR2 SQIVND (reference sequence). CDR3 length: 14 amino acids. The germline V and J ends were trimmed by 8 bases and 2 bases, with 14 bases remaining between them. CDR3 sequence: CASRQGGPTDTQYF. CDR3 nucleotides: TGTGCCAGTCGCCAGGGAGGACCCACAGATACGCAGTATTTT.

This chain connects TRBV5-1 to TRBJ2-1, with 7 bases identical to TRBD2. V was pared by 2 bases and J by 2 bases, with 4 bases of the junction left unmatched. CDR1 SGHRS and CDR2 YFSETQ come from the germline V gene. The CDR3 covers 15 residues. CDR3 sequence: CASSFGGGTYNEQFF. The CDR3 DNA follows: TGCGCCAGCAGCTTCGGCGGGGGTACCTACAATGAGCAGTTCTTC.

The chain carries TRBV7-9 and TRBJ2-3, with D possibly TRBD2 on 5 matching bases. CDR1 and CDR2 (germline): SEHNR, FQNEAQ (reference sequence). V was cut by 2 bases and J by 6 bases, with 15 bases left in between. The CDR3 covers 15 residues. This CDR3 reads CASSLSPTRGDTQYF. CDR3 DNA sequence: TGTGCCAGCAGCTTATCGCCGACAAGAGGGGATACGCAGTATTTT.

This clone showed up just a few times. J is TRBJ2-2 and V is TRBV5-6, with D possibly TRBD2 on 5 matching bases. V was pared by 5 bases and J by 0 bases, with 14 bases between. From germline, CDR1 is SGHDT and CDR2 YYEEEE. The CDR3 has 16 residues. The chain's CDR3 is CASRRETGTNTGELFF. For the CDR3, the DNA is TGTGCCAGCAGAAGGGAAACGGGGACGAACACCGGGGAGCTGTTTTTT. Using reference TRBV5-6 and TRBJ2-2 for the parts outside the CDR3, the full variable domain is DAGVTQSPTHLIKTRGQQVTLRCSPKSGHDTVSWYQQALGQGPQFIFQYYEEEERQRGNFPDRFSGHQFPNYSSELNVNALLLGDSALYLCASRRETGTNTGELFFGEGSRLTVL.

V and J are TRBV5-4 and TRBJ2-5, with 10 bases identical to TRBD1. This CDR3 is 17 amino acids long. Losses at the gene ends were 3 bases for V and 5 bases for J; bases not matched to a gene: 13. Germline CDR1 is SGHNT and CDR2 is YYREEE (reference sequence). CDR3 in amino acids: CASSSDRGRGAWETQYF. The CDR3 bases are TGTGCCAGCAGCTCAGACAGGGGGCGGGGAGCCTGGGAGACCCAGTACTTC.

This clone was seen repeatedly, ten times or more. This rearrangement joins TRBV11-3 to TRBJ2-1, with D perhaps matching TRBD2 (7 bases). The CDR3 runs 16 residues. CDR1 SGHNT and CDR2 YENEEA come from the germline V gene. With 5 bases removed from V and 6 bases from J, the gap between germline ends came to 20 bases. In nucleotides, the CDR3 is TGTGCCAGCAGCCAGAGGGGGGGCTGGATCGGCAATGAGCAGTTCTTC. Amino acids: CASSQRGGWIGNEQFF.